This entry lists 19 T cell receptor beta chains sequenced from one sample in a study of blood T cell repertoires in COVID-19. Data came from immunoSEQ multiplex PCR; TCRdb stores just in-frame clones and leaves some out. The data contain over 250,000 clones, 87% of them singletons. The source material was peripheral blood. These receptors came from a woman aged 50 to 65 with acute or convalescent COVID-19.

This clone has only a few counts. V is TRBV5-1 and J is TRBJ2-1; 8 nucleotides line up with TRBD1. Germline assignment: CDR1 SGHRS and CDR2 YFSETQ. The CDR3 contains 17 residues. The J segment lost 2 bases and the V segment lost 4 bases, leaving 11 bases of the junction unmatched. The CDR3 nucleotides read TGCGCCAGCAGCCAGCCCCGGGACAGGTTCACCTACAATGAGCAGTTCTTC. As protein: CASSQPRDRFTYNEQFF.

In this sample, this clone turned up once. The chain joins TRBV2 to TRBJ2-2; TRBD2 agrees at 8 bases. Germline V lookup: CDR1 SNHLY, CDR2 FYNNEI. The V segment lost 4 bases and the J segment 0 bases; nucleotides outside the gene matches: 7. The CDR3 contains 17 residues. CDR3 loop: CASSVSSGRSNTGELFF. In DNA, the CDR3 is TGTGCCAGCAGTGTATCTAGCGGGCGATCGAACACCGGGGAGCTGTTTTTT.

J is TRBJ2-1 and V is TRBV19, with D possibly TRBD2 on 5 matching bases. CDR3 length equals 14 residues. Trimming stripped 1 base from V and 8 bases from J, with 12 bases between. Germline V gene sequence: CDR1 LNHDA, CDR2 SQIVND (reference sequence). The CDR3 spells CASSIVGSDHEQFF. The CDR3 coding sequence is TGTGCCAGTAGTATAGTGGGGAGTGACCATGAGCAGTTCTTC. The entire variable domain, with the rest obtained from reference TRBV19 and TRBJ2-1, is as follows: DGGITQSPKYLFRKEGQNVTLSCEQNLNHDAMYWYRQDPGQGLRLIYYSQIVNDFQKGDIAEGYSVSREKKESFPLTVTSAQKNPTAFYLCASSIVGSDHEQFFGPGTRLTVL.

The rearrangement joins TRBV7-9 to TRBJ2-3, with D possibly matching TRBD2 (5 bases). The CDR3 loop spans 17 amino acids. The germline CDR1 and CDR2 sequences are SEHNR and FQNEAQ (reference sequence). Deletions cut 2 bases from V and 2 bases from J, with 17 bases between. CDR3 sequence (DNA): TGTGCCAGCAGCTTAAGGTCTGGCAGGAGGTTCACAGATACGCAGTATTTT. The encoded protein is CASSLRSGRRFTDTQYF.

This rearrangement joins TRBV9 to TRBJ2-1; 9 nucleotides match TRBD2. The CDR3 contains 15 residues. CDR1 is SGDLS and CDR2 is YYNGEE in the germline V gene. Germline trimming cut 3 bases from V and 1 base from J; bases unmatched to any gene: 2. The CDR3: CASSAAGGSYNEQFF. As DNA, the CDR3 is TGTGCCAGCAGCGCAGCGGGAGGATCCTACAATGAGCAGTTCTTC.

The rearrangement joins TRBV9 to TRBJ2-5; TRBD2 matches 8 bases. Per the germline V gene, CDR1 is SGDLS and CDR2 is YYNGEE. This CDR3 has 14 amino acids. After removal of 0 bases from V and 3 bases from J, the junction contained 1 base not matched to a gene. The CDR3 DNA follows: TGTGCCAGCAGCGTAGGAGCGGGAGAAGAGACCCAGTACTTC. Protein: CASSVGAGEETQYF.

This clone was counted once. The gene calls are TRBV9 and TRBJ2-7, with D tentatively TRBD2 (6 bases). The CDR3 covers 16 residues. The germline V gene has CDR1 SGDLS and CDR2 YYNGEE. V lost 0 bases and J lost 0, with 13 bases in between. The CDR3 spells CASSVGSLAASYEQYF. The DNA of the CDR3 is TGTGCCAGCAGCGTAGGGAGCTTAGCGGCCTCCTACGAGCAGTACTTC.

The chain links TRBV7-9 to TRBJ2-5; a possible D gene is TRBD2 (6 bases). Trimming stripped 4 bases from V and 4 bases from J, with 10 bases between. Germline V lookup: CDR1 SEHNR, CDR2 FQNEAQ (reference sequence). CDR3 length equals 13 residues. In DNA form, the CDR3 reads TGTGCCAGCAGCTCGACTAGTTTAGAGACCCAGTACTTC. This translates into CASSSTSLETQYF.

The CDR3 region has the DNA TGTGCCAGCAGCTCCCGGGGGGGTGGCTATGGCTACACCTTC. This codes for CASSSRGGGYGYTF. This chain connects TRBV11-2 to TRBJ1-2; TRBD1 might be the D (5 bases). The CDR3 extends over 14 amino acids. The germline V gene encodes CDR1 SGHAT and CDR2 FQNNGV. V was pared by 4 bases and J by 4 bases, with 13 bases between.

The chain carries TRBV7-2 and TRBJ2-7, with D possibly being TRBD1 (6 bases). CDR3 size: 15 residues. Trimming removed 6 bases from V and 3 bases from J, with 18 bases in between. Germline V gene data show CDR1 as SGHTA and CDR2 as FQGNSA. The CDR3, as DNA: TGTGCCAGCAGGGTCGCAGGGGCGCAGATCTACGAGCAGTACTTC. Encoded protein: CASRVAGAQIYEQYF.

This chain connects TRBV5-1 to TRBJ2-5, with 8 bases identical to TRBD1. Germline CDR1 and CDR2: SGHRS and YFSETQ. The CDR3 is made up of 14 amino acids. Trimming cost V 2 bases and J 2 bases; bases outside gene matches: 2. The DNA of the CDR3 is TGCGCCAGCAGCTTTACAGGGGGACAAGAGACCCAGTACTTC. It is translated as CASSFTGGQETQYF. The full variable domain, its missing parts supplied by reference TRBV5-1 and TRBJ2-5, is KAGVTQTPRYLIKTRGQQVTLSCSPISGHRSVSWYQQTPGQGLQFLFEYFSETQRNKGNFPGRFSGRQFSNSRSEMNVSTLELGDSALYLCASSFTGGQETQYFGPGTRLLVL.

Worth noting for this clone: Its ends do not fully match the called genes, so a read error is possible. The V call is TRBV27, the J call TRBJ2-3; 7 bases align to TRBD2. This CDR3 is built from 14 residues. The germline CDR1 and CDR2 sequences are MNHEY and SMNVEV (reference sequence). The CDR3 nucleotides read TGTGCCAGCAGTATGCTGACTAGCAAAGATACGCAGTATTTT. Translated: CASSMLTSKDTQYF.

V gene TRBV3-1 (or the pseudogene TRBV3-2) combines with J gene TRBJ2-1, with 11 bases fitting TRBD1. This CDR3 region has 15 residues. V lost 5 bases and J lost 4; bases outside the gene matches: 4. CDR1 LGHDT and CDR2 YNNKEL come from the germline V gene (reference sequence). The CDR3 loop is CASSSGTGGYNEQFF. DNA of the CDR3: TGTGCCAGCAGCTCCGGGACAGGGGGATACAATGAGCAGTTCTTC.

The rearrangement links TRBV7-2 to TRBJ1-2, with D hard to call. V was pared by 6 bases and J by 7 bases, with 15 bases between. The CDR3 covers 13 residues. CDR1 SGHTA and CDR2 FQGNSA come from the germline V gene. DNA for the CDR3: TGTGCCAGCAGAGAAGCTAGTTCCTCTGGCTACACCTTC. It is translated as CASREASSSGYTF.

The chain joins TRBV20-1 to TRBJ1-1, with D tentatively TRBD1 (5 bases). Per germline, CDR1 DFQATT and CDR2 SNEGSKA (reference sequence). There are 15 residues in the CDR3. Trimming left V 3 bases short and J 4 bases short, with 18 bases between. CDR3 DNA: TGCAGTGCTAGTGTCCCCGGGGGGAGTCTCACTGAAGCTTTCTTT. It is translated as CSASVPGGSLTEAFF.

In this sample, this clone turned up once. V gene TRBV7-3 combines with J gene TRBJ1-2, with D possibly being TRBD1 (6 bases). V was shortened by 2 bases and J by 7 bases, with 11 bases between the two germline ends. The germline CDR1 and CDR2 sequences are SGHTA and FQGTGA. The CDR3 consists of 13 residues. CDR3 sequence (DNA): TGTGCCAGCAGCTTATGGGCAGGGGTTGGCTACACCTTC. It yields the protein CASSLWAGVGYTF.

The J gene is TRBJ2-7, the V gene TRBV10-3; TRBD1 matches at 7 bases. The germline V gene encodes CDR1 ENHRY and CDR2 SYGVKD. CDR3 length: 14 amino acids. Unmatched junction bases numbered 7, after V lost 7 bases and J lost 1 base. The DNA of the CDR3 is TGTGCCATCAAAGAGGGGACAGTTTCCTACGAGCAGTACTTC. It translates to CAIKEGTVSYEQYF.

The chain joins TRBV5-8 to TRBJ2-6, with D unresolved. CDR3 length: 16 amino acids. Germline CDR1 is SGHTS and CDR2 is YDEGEE. V was pared by 4 bases and J by 0 bases, with 11 bases between. CDR3 protein: CASSRRVVSGANVLTF. The CDR3 bases are TGTGCCAGCAGCCGACGGGTGGTCTCTGGGGCCAACGTCCTGACTTTC.

The chain uses TRBV28 and TRBJ2-1; D is unclear. CDR3 size: 17 residues. Per the germline V gene, CDR1 is MDHEN and CDR2 is SYDVKM. The V end lost 2 bases, the J end lost 0 bases, and 14 bases lay between the germline ends. The chain's CDR3 is CASSLPGFRNSYNEQFF. The CDR3 DNA reads as TGTGCCAGCAGTTTACCCGGGTTTAGAAACTCCTACAATGAGCAGTTCTTC.